This record concerns one TCR beta chain sequence. The table lists this clone with a few counts. Its antigen remains unidentified. No quality values exist for individual bases; no much larger clone is one base distant. Trimming removed 1 base from V and 6 bases from J, leaving 10 bases between the germline ends. Including the terminal cysteine and phenylalanine, the CDR3 comprises 14 residues. The retained sequence is limited to the CDR3, 42 bases, with the frame set at the first base. This sample stems from a study of PD-L1 blockade in urothelial cancer (dated by TCRdb to the late 2010s). Concerning the study at large: Therapy was started in 2014 for all patients, and atezolizumab 1,200 mg was administered intravenously every 3 weeks. About 90% of the roughly 29 patients were identified as males with urothelial cancer of bladder origin, and a prior smoking history was reported by 18 of 29 patients. An ECOG performance status of 0 or 1 was recorded for the patients, and 0 to 3 prior chemotherapy regimens had been received by the patients. Blood samples were analyzed at 3 weeks after treatment start (second dose) and at 6 weeks after treatment start. Blood samples yielded a median of roughly 150,000 T cells and around 83,000 unique TCRs, with median clonality around 0.084. The study was an exploratory multi-omic analysis of somatic, immune and clinical correlates of response to PD-L1 blockade with atezolizumab in urothelial cancer. TCR sequencing covered pretreatment tumor samples and matched, serially collected peripheral blood taken before and after atezolizumab treatment. Durable clinical benefit was defined as a progression-free survival longer than 6 months, and TCR features were additionally tested against progression-free survival and overall survival. In the same patients, whole exome sequencing and RNA sequencing of pretreatment tumors were performed in addition to TCR sequencing. Durable clinical benefit was achieved by nine patients and was not achieved by 20 patients. Some 29 patients had pretreatment blood TCR-seq, some 25 had at least one posttreatment blood collection, and some 25 had tumor TCR-seq. General conclusions and limits of the study: Because the sample size was small (n ≈ 29) and many of the analyses were exploratory, the results are meant to be hypothesis-generating. A pretreatment peripheral blood TCR clonality below the median was linked to improved progression-free and overall survival. Among patients with durable benefit, tumor-associated TCR clones showed greater expansion in peripheral blood 3 weeks after treatment started (n of about 20, p = 0.022).

Each PCR received spiked-in synthetic TCR analog templates so that absolute template abundance could be estimated from read counts. The immunoSEQ assay was used to amplify TCRbeta CDR3 regions from genomic DNA with bias-controlled V and J gene primers. Sequencing of rearranged TCRbeta segments was done at approximately 20X coverage. In the paper's pipeline: Sequencing errors were corrected by clustering and CDR3s were annotated against IMGT to assign V, D and J genes. Only productive TCRbeta rearrangements were used in downstream analyses, excluding out-of-frame or stop-codon sequences. To compute clonality, Shannon entropy was normalized by the log of the number of unique productive sequences and then subtracted from one. Clones differing between time points or between blood and tumor were identified using Fisher's exact test with Benjamini-Hochberg correction, with an adjusted p below 0.01 applied as the threshold. Imported from immuneACCESS, the table was reduced by TCRdb to in-frame sequences with V and J called. These copies leave out some clones; in studies compared against another copy, an unresolved V gene accounts for under half, and the cause of the remainder is not known. V, J and clone size were drawn from that table, and D and trimming were deduced from the DNA. This sample holds tens of thousands of clones; around 87% were observed only once. The top ten clones comprise 1.5% to 2% of the sample.

The sample's time point, from its label and the paper: pretreatment peripheral blood. The cohort comprised nearly 30 patients with locally advanced or metastatic urothelial carcinoma treated at Memorial Sloan Kettering on a trial protocol. Peripheral blood mononuclear cells were collected pretreatment and during treatment, at between 1 and 8 total time points per patient. The Qiagen DNeasy Blood extraction kit was used to purify genomic DNA from total PBMCs and tumor samples. PBMCs were collected pretreatment and during treatment, and were isolated and stored as previously described. This chain joins TRBV5-3 to TRBJ2-2; D gene: possibly TRBD2, on 5 matching bases. TRBV5-3 is labeled an ORF, and its function is uncertain. This sequence originates from a man aged 55 to 70 with urothelial cancer. The sequencing used PBMCs, collected around atezolizumab (anti-PD-L1) treatment. The DNA reads TGTGCCAGAAGCTTGCGAGCGGAGGCCGGGGAGCTGTTTTTT. The translation is CARSLRAEAGELFF.